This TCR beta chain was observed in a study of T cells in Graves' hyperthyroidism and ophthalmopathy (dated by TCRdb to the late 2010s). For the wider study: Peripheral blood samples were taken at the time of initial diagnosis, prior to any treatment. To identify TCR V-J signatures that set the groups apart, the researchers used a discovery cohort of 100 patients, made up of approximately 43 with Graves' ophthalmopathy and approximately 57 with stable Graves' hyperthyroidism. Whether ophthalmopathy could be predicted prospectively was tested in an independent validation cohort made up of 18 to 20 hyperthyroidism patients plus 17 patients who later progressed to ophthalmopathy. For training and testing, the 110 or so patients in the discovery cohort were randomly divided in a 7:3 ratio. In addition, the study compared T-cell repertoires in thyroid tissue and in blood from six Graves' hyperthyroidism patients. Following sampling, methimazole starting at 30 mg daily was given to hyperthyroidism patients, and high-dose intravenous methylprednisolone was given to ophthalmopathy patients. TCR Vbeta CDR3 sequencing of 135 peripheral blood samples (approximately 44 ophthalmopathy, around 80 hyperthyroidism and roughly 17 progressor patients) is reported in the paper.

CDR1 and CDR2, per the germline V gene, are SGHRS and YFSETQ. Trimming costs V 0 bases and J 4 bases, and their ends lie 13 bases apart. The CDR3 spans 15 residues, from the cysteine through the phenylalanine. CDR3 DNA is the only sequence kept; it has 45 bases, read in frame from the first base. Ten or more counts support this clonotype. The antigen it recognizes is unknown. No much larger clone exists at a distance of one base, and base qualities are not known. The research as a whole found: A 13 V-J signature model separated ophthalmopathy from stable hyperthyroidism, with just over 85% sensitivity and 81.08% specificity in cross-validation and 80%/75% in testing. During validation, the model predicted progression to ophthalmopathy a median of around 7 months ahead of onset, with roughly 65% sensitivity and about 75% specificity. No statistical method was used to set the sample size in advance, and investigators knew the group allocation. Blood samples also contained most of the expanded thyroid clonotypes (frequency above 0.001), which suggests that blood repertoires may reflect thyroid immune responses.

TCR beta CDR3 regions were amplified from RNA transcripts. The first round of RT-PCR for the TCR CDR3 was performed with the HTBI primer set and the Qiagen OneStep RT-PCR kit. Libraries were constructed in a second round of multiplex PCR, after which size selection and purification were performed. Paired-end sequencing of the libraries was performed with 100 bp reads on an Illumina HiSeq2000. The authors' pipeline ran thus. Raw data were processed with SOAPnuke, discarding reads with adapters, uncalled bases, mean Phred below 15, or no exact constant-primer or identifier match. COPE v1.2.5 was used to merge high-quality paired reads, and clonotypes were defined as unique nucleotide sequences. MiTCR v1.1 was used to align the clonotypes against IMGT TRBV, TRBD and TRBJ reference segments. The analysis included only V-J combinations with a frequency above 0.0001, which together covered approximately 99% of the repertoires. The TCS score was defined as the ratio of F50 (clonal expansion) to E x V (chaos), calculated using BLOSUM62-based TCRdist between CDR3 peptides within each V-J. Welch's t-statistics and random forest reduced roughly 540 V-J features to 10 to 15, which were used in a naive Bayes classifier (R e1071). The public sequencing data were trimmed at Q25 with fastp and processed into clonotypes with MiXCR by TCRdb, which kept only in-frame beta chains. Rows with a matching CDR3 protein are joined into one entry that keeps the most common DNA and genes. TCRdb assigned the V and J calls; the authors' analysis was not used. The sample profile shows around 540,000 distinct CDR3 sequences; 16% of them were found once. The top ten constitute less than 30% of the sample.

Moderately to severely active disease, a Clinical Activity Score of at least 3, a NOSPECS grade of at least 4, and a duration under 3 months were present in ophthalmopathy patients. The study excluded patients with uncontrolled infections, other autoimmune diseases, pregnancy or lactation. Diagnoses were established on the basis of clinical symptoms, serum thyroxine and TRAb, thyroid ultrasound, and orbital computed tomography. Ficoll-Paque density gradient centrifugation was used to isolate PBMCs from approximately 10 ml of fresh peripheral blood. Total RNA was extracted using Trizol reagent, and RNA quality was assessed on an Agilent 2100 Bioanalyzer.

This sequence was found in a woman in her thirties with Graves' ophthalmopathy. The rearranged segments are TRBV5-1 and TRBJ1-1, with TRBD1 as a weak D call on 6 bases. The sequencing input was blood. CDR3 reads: CASSLALGRGTEAFF. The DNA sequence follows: TGCGCCAGCAGCTTGGCTTTGGGCAGGGGCACTGAAGCTTTCTTT.